Presented here are 4 T cell receptor beta chains from one specimen sequenced in a study of OX40 agonist ivuxolimab in advanced cancers. The table came from immunoSEQ multiplex PCR; TCRdb's copy has only in-frame clones and leaves some out. Seen here are 63,000 or so clones, less than 90% observed once, and the top ten hold approximately 8.7%. The starting material was CD4+ or CD8+ T cells sorted from blood, obtained in a trial of the OX40 agonist ivuxolimab. The receptor source for this set is an adult with an advanced solid tumor such as melanoma, head and neck, liver or kidney cancer.

The gene calls are TRBV19 and TRBJ2-2; D could derive from TRBD1 or TRBD2 (5 bases each). Trimming cost V 4 bases and J 7 bases, with 13 bases left between them. The CDR3 has 14 amino acids. Germline V gene lookup returns CDR1 LNHDA and CDR2 SQIVND (reference sequence). CDR3 amino acids: CASSRIGTDGELFF. The CDR3 nucleotides are TGTGCCAGTAGTAGAATAGGGACGGACGGGGAGCTGTTTTTT.

The chain uses TRBV5-1 and TRBJ1-6, with D unresolved. Germline V gives CDR1 SGHRS, CDR2 YFSETQ. V lost 4 bases and J 7 bases, leaving 6 bases between the germline ends. This CDR3 region has 12 residues. The CDR3 sequence: CASSLENSPLHF. The DNA for the CDR3 is TGCGCCAGCAGCCTGGAGAATTCACCCCTCCACTTT. The full variable domain, in which reference TRBV5-1 and TRBJ1-6 provide the parts outside the CDR3, is KAGVTQTPRYLIKTRGQQVTLSCSPISGHRSVSWYQQTPGQGLQFLFEYFSETQRNKGNFPGRFSGRQFSNSRSEMNVSTLELGDSALYLCASSLENSPLHFGNGTRLTVT.

The chain has TRBV5-1 and TRBJ2-2; D is ambiguous. CDR3 size: 13 residues. V dropped 0 bases and J dropped 6 bases, with 6 bases sitting between them. The germline gives CDR1 SGHRS, CDR2 YFSETQ. CDR3 region: CASSLDGPGELFF. The CDR3 bases are TGCGCCAGCAGCTTGGACGGACCCGGGGAGCTGTTTTTT.

This clone appeared many times. The V gene is TRBV2, the J gene TRBJ1-2; tentative D call: TRBD1 (5 bases). Germline V lookup: CDR1 SNHLY, CDR2 FYNNEI. The length of the CDR3 is 15 residues. V lost 4 bases and J lost 0, with 12 bases in between. CDR3 coding DNA: TGTGCCAGCAGTGTTCCAGGGTTTACTAACTATGGCTACACCTTC. This codes for CASSVPGFTNYGYTF.